The 27 T cell receptor beta chains presented below share a single source sample, sequenced in a study of cytotoxic CD8 clonotypes in ibrutinib-treated CLL. Assay used: immunoSEQ multiplex PCR; TCRdb lists only in-frame clones, some missing. The sample has roughly 200,000 clones, approximately 75% seen once; the top ten hold about 10%. This specimen was PBMCs, taken after 12 months of ibrutinib treatment. These receptors were taken from a human donor with chronic lymphocytic leukemia.

The rearrangement uses TRBV4-1 and TRBJ2-7; D may be TRBD2 (6 bases). In germline, CDR1 is MGHRA, CDR2 YSYEKL. The CDR3 contains 17 residues. With 0 bases removed from V and 0 bases from J, the gap between germline ends came to 15 bases. The CDR3 bases are TGCGCCAGCAGCCAAGATTTTGCGGGGAGGAGCTCCTACGAGCAGTACTTC. This translates into CASSQDFAGRSSYEQYF.

The chain combines TRBV6-5 with TRBJ2-1; 10 bases are a match to TRBD2. The CDR3 loop spans 13 amino acids. Germline loops: CDR1 MNHEY, CDR2 SVGAGI. With 7 bases clipped from V and 6 bases from J, the junction kept 3 bases outside the gene matches. This chain's CDR3 is CASTSGRVNEQFF. CDR3 nucleotide sequence: TGTGCCAGCACAAGCGGGAGGGTCAATGAGCAGTTCTTC.

The chain recombines TRBV19 with TRBJ1-3; D is perhaps TRBD1 (5 bases). Germline-derived CDR1 and CDR2 are LNHDA and SQIVND (reference sequence). The germline V and J ends were trimmed by 10 bases and 4 bases, with 14 bases remaining between them. The CDR3 loop spans 13 amino acids. CDR3 nucleotide sequence: TGTGCCACCTTCCAGGGATTAGGAAACACCATATATTTT. The encoded protein is CATFQGLGNTIYF.

This clone was observed a few times. The rearrangement joins TRBV4-1 to TRBJ1-2, with 9 positions matching TRBD1. The germline V gene has CDR1 MGHRA and CDR2 YSYEKL. The CDR3 has 16 residues. Trimming cost V 1 base and J 5 bases; bases outside gene matches: 8. As DNA, the CDR3 is TGCGCCAGCAGCCAAGCAACACAGGGGGCTATTTATGGCTACACCTTC. Protein: CASSQATQGAIYGYTF.

V gene TRBV2 combines with J gene TRBJ2-7, with 8 bases identical to TRBD1. This CDR3 is 15 amino acids long. J was trimmed by 2 bases and V by 6 bases; bases with no gene match: 9. Germline V gene lookup returns CDR1 SNHLY and CDR2 FYNNEI. The CDR3 coding sequence is TGTGCCAGCAGGGCCGGGACAGGAACTACCTACGAGCAGTACTTC. Its translation is CASRAGTGTTYEQYF.

This chain joins TRBV15 and TRBJ1-2; no definite D call. From germline, CDR1 is LNHNV and CDR2 YYDKDF (reference sequence). The CDR3 totals 13 residues. V was trimmed by 5 bases and J by 2 bases, leaving 9 bases between them. DNA of the CDR3: TGTGCCACCAGCTACGGAGGAAACTATGGCTACACCTTC. Translating gives CATSYGGNYGYTF.

The rearrangement uses TRBV27 and TRBJ2-3; TRBD2 matches 7 bases. The CDR3 runs to 14 residues. CDR1 and CDR2 (germline): MNHEY, SMNVEV (reference sequence). With V trimmed by 8 bases and J by 6 bases, 11 bases remained unmatched. Written as DNA, the CDR3 is TGTGCCAGCGCCCTCCACGGGAGGACGGATACGCAGTATTTT. This gives the protein CASALHGRTDTQYF.

The J gene is TRBJ2-1, the V gene TRBV5-1; D not resolved. The germline CDR1 and CDR2 sequences are SGHRS and YFSETQ. V was pared by 2 bases and J by 8 bases, with 11 bases between. The CDR3 totals 13 residues. The CDR3 DNA sequence: TGCGCCAGCAGCTTTGGTAACCGGGATGAGCAGTTCTTC. Its translation: CASSFGNRDEQFF.

This clone was found once. This chain links TRBV25-1 with TRBJ1-6; D is undetermined. Between the trimmed V and J ends, which lost 6 bases and 13 bases, there was a span of 13 bases. CDR3 length equals 12 residues. Germline CDR1 reads MGHDK; CDR2 reads SYGVNS. CDR3 sequence: CASRILGSPLHF. Here the CDR3 DNA reads TGTGCCAGCAGAATCCTTGGCAGTCCCCTCCACTTT.

The rearrangement joins TRBV27 to TRBJ1-1; TRBD1 aligns across 7 bases. This CDR3 is 17 amino acids long. With V trimmed by 6 bases and J by 4 bases, 17 bases remained unmatched. Germline V gene data show CDR1 as MNHEY and CDR2 as SMNVEV (reference sequence). The CDR3 is CASSPRTGRGWSTEAFF. In DNA form, the CDR3 reads TGTGCCAGCAGCCCCCGGACAGGTCGAGGGTGGAGCACTGAAGCTTTCTTT.

In this sample, this clone turned up a few times. The chain joins TRBV5-1 to TRBJ2-2, with unresolved D. Germline V gene lookup returns CDR1 SGHRS and CDR2 YFSETQ. V gave up 3 bases and J gave up 1 base, with 10 bases separating them. The CDR3 is 15 residues long. The CDR3 sequence: CASSWPDLNTGELFF. Here the CDR3 DNA reads TGCGCCAGCAGCTGGCCCGACCTGAACACCGGGGAGCTGTTTTTT.

This clone was seen only a few times. This chain connects TRBV5-4 to TRBJ1-1; no definite D call. From germline, CDR1 is SGHNT and CDR2 YYREEE (reference sequence). This CDR3 comprises 10 residues. V lost 9 bases and J 7 bases, leaving 10 bases between the germline ends. CDR3 region: CANPPGEAFF. Written as DNA, the CDR3 is TGTGCCAATCCTCCCGGTGAAGCTTTCTTT.

The V gene is TRBV4-1, the J gene TRBJ2-5; perhaps TRBD2 as D (6 bases). CDR1 MGHRA and CDR2 YSYEKL come from the germline V gene. CDR3 size: 16 residues. The ends were cut back, 1 base at V and 5 bases at J, with 17 bases in the middle. The CDR3 protein is CASSQGHGSLSETQYF. The CDR3 DNA follows: TGCGCCAGCAGCCAAGGCCACGGGAGTCTTAGCGAGACCCAGTACTTC.

This clone was recorded once. The chain links TRBV13 to TRBJ2-3, with D perhaps TRBD2 (6 bases). Germline lookup yields CDR1 PRHDT and CDR2 FYEKMQ (reference sequence). V lost 0 bases and J lost 1, with 8 bases in between. This CDR3 region has 15 residues. The CDR3 region is CASSLGASGTDTQYF. DNA for the CDR3: TGTGCCAGCAGCTTAGGGGCTAGCGGCACAGATACGCAGTATTTT.

This clone has a single count. This chain joins TRBV6-1 and TRBJ2-7; 10 nucleotides match TRBD2. CDR1 MNHNS and CDR2 SASEGT come from the germline V gene. The V and J ends lost 3 bases and 3 bases, in that order; junction bases with no gene match: 5. This CDR3 region has 15 residues. CDR3 in DNA: TGTGCCAGCAGTGACCTTAGCGGGGGGCACTACGAGCAGTACTTC. Translated, it gives CASSDLSGGHYEQYF.

The chain recombines TRBV9 with TRBJ2-1, with no clear D. Trimming took off 0 bases at V and 8 bases at J, with 6 bases between the two ends. The CDR3 has 12 amino acids. Germline CDR1 and CDR2: SGDLS and YYNGEE. CDR3: CASSVASHEQFF. As DNA, the CDR3 is TGTGCCAGCAGCGTAGCTTCCCATGAGCAGTTCTTC.

V gene TRBV29-1 combines with J gene TRBJ1-2; D call uncertain. Germline CDR1 and CDR2: SQVTM and ANQGSEA. The ends were cut back, 6 bases at V and 3 bases at J, with 17 bases in the middle. The CDR3 length is 14 residues. The CDR3 nucleotides are TGCAGCGTCGAACTTATAAAAGGGTACTATGGCTACACCTTC. Its protein product is CSVELIKGYYGYTF.

The V and J genes are TRBV7-2 and TRBJ1-1; no definite D call. The CDR3 covers 13 residues. Trimming cost V 3 bases and J 1 base, with 6 bases left between them. Germline V lookup: CDR1 SGHTA, CDR2 FQGNSA. CDR3 in amino acids: CASSFAPNTEAFF. CDR3 nucleotides: TGTGCCAGCAGCTTTGCCCCGAACACTGAAGCTTTCTTT.

About this clone: Germline is not matched at one junction end, which may reflect a read error. The chain is built from TRBV2 and TRBJ2-7; D may be TRBD1 (7 bases). Looked up from germline, CDR1 is SNHLY and CDR2 is FYNNEI. This CDR3 comprises 12 residues. The CDR3 is CASRGTAYDQYF. The CDR3 DNA follows: TGTGCCAGCCGGGGGACAGCCTACGATCAGTACTTC.

About this clone: This clone may be a read error of a much larger clone one base away. The genes are TRBV7-6 and TRBJ2-1; TRBD2 might be the D (6 bases). The CDR3 totals 13 residues. CDR1 is SGHVS and CDR2 is FNYEAQ in the germline V gene. The V gene lost 4 bases and the J gene lost 4 bases, with 8 bases spanning the gap. The chain's CDR3 is CASSSDYYNEQFF. In DNA form, the CDR3 reads TGTGCCAGCAGCTCGGACTATTACAATGAGCAGTTCTTC.

The chain uses TRBV4-1 and TRBJ2-1; 13 nucleotides agree with TRBD2. CDR3 length: 15 residues. Trimming took 4 bases from V and 10 from J; bases not matched to a gene: 7. Germline V gene sequence: CDR1 MGHRA, CDR2 YSYEKL. In DNA, the CDR3 is TGCGCCAGCAGCCCAGGACTAGCGGGAGTTCGGGAGCAGTTCTTC. Translated: CASSPGLAGVREQFF.

V gene TRBV6-1 combines with J gene TRBJ2-7; 7 positions match TRBD1. The CDR3 runs to 16 residues. V trimming: 4 bases; J trimming: 1 base; junction bases outside the gene matches: 10. In germline, CDR1 is MNHNS, CDR2 SASEGT. The CDR3: CASSASRQGLSYEQYF. In DNA form, the CDR3 reads TGTGCCAGCAGTGCATCGAGACAGGGCTTGTCCTACGAGCAGTACTTC.

CDR3 protein: CASRTVATNEKLFF. The CDR3 DNA is TGTGCCAGCAGGACGGTAGCAACTAATGAAAAACTGTTTTTT. The J gene is TRBJ1-4, the V gene TRBV2; no reliable D call. The CDR3 has 14 amino acids. Trimming pared 6 bases from V and 0 bases from J, leaving 8 bases between. CDR1 is SNHLY, CDR2 FYNNEI, per germline.

The rearrangement uses TRBV19 and TRBJ2-7; D may match TRBD1 or TRBD2 (5 bases each). In germline, CDR1 is LNHDA, CDR2 SQIVND (reference sequence). The CDR3 runs 15 residues. V dropped 4 bases and J dropped 4 bases, with 17 bases sitting between them. The CDR3 protein is CASSTAGTGTYEQYF. In nucleotides, the CDR3 is TGTGCCAGTAGTACCGCCGGGACGGGAACGTACGAGCAGTACTTC. Full variable domain (outside the CDR3, taken from reference TRBV19 and TRBJ2-7): DGGITQSPKYLFRKEGQNVTLSCEQNLNHDAMYWYRQDPGQGLRLIYYSQIVNDFQKGDIAEGYSVSREKKESFPLTVTSAQKNPTAFYLCASSTAGTGTYEQYFGPGTRLTVT.

V gene TRBV7-9 combines with J gene TRBJ1-4; tentative D call: TRBD1 (6 bases). Germline V lookup: CDR1 SEHNR, CDR2 FQNEAQ (reference sequence). Deletions cut 2 bases from V and 4 bases from J, with 14 bases between. CDR3 length equals 16 residues. This chain's CDR3 is CASSLPLGQINEKLFF. As DNA, the CDR3 is TGTGCCAGCAGCTTACCCCTTGGACAGATTAATGAAAAACTGTTTTTT.

The chain is built from TRBV7-9 and TRBJ2-7; TRBD1 matches 7 bases. The CDR3 contains 14 residues. With 3 bases clipped from V and 1 base from J, the junction kept 3 bases outside the gene matches. Germline-derived CDR1 and CDR2 are SEHNR and FQNEAQ (reference sequence). This chain's CDR3 is CASSFWDRSYEQYF. The CDR3 nucleotides are TGTGCCAGCAGCTTCTGGGACAGATCCTACGAGCAGTACTTC.

The chain is built from TRBV11-3 and TRBJ2-1; 7 nucleotides align to TRBD2. The CDR3 has 14 amino acids. Germline V gives CDR1 SGHNT, CDR2 YENEEA. V lost 5 bases and J lost 9; bases outside the gene matches: 10. The CDR3 protein is CASSRYAGVAEQFF. The CDR3 nucleotides read TGTGCCAGCAGCCGTTACGCGGGGGTGGCTGAGCAGTTCTTC.